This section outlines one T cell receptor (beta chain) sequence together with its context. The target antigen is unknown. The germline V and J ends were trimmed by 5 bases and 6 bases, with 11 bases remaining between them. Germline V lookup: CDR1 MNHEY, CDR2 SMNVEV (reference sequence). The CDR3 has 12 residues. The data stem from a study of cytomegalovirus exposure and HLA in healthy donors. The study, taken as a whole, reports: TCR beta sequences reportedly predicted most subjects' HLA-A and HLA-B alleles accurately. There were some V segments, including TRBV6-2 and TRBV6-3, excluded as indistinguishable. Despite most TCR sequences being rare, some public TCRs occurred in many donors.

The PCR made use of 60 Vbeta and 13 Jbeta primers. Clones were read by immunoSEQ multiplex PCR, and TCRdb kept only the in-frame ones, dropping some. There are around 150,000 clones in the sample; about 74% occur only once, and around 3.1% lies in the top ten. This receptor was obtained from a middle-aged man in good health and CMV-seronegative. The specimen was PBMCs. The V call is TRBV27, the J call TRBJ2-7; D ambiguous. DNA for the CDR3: TGTGCCAGCAGTCCCGTCGGTTCCGAGCAGTACTTC. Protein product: CASSPVGSEQYF.